This T cell receptor beta chain was sequenced during a study of T cell repertoires in ileal Crohn's disease. Study results and limitations: Mucosal expansions were suggested to be mainly CD8 T cells.

Comment on this clone: What it binds is not known.

The CDR3 has 15 amino acids. The V gene's germline CDR1 is SEHNR and CDR2 FQNEAQ (reference sequence). Trimming left V 4 bases short and J 7 bases short, with 17 bases between. Sequencing was performed with immunoSEQ multiplex PCR; in TCRdb, only in-frame clones are kept and a portion is missing. The profile shows some 6,200 clones, 85% to 90% of them singletons. Lamina propria lymphocytes from surgical specimens were isolated on a density gradient before sorting. The receptor was isolated from an adult with Crohn's disease. Some clones in this sample may be carry-over from other donors' samples. Material for sequencing was CD4+ T cells from ileum. The chain recombines TRBV7-9 with TRBJ2-1, with a weak D call TRBD2 (5 bases). CDR3 loop: CASSSPDLALNEQFF. As DNA, the CDR3 is TGTGCCAGCAGCTCGCCTGATCTAGCTTTGAATGAGCAGTTCTTC.